What follows are 21 T cell receptor beta chains derived from one specimen sequenced in a study of Ad26.COV2.S vaccination and SARS-CoV-2 variants. Treatment here: some 19 received Ad26.COV2.S at low or high dose, single or two shots; 5 received placebo; per-sample allocation not given. The samples date from day 63 after the first vaccine or placebo injection. Clones were read by immunoSEQ multiplex PCR, and TCRdb kept only the in-frame ones, dropping some. In the table there are 300,000 to 350,000 clones, about nine tenths of which are singletons. The material was peripheral blood, obtained in a trial of Ad26.COV2.S vaccine versus placebo. These receptors all stem from a person between 18 and 65 years old who received the Ad26.COV2.S COVID-19 vaccine or a placebo.

V is TRBV7-8 and J is TRBJ2-1; D gene ambiguous. This CDR3 is 14 amino acids long. Trimming shortened V by 5 bases and J by 9 bases, and 17 bases separated the two germline ends. Germline V gene data show CDR1 as SGHVS and CDR2 as FQNEAQ. CDR3 coding DNA: TGTGCCAGCAGCCTCGCCCTAGAGATTAGTGAGCAGTTCTTC. Its protein is CASSLALEISEQFF.

The gene calls are TRBV19 and TRBJ1-1, with a weak D call TRBD1 (6 bases). CDR3 length: 15 amino acids. Trimming left V 5 bases short and J 4 bases short, with 17 bases between. Germline-derived CDR1 and CDR2 are LNHDA and SQIVND (reference sequence). CDR3 sequence: CASSPTPGEFTEAFF. The CDR3, as DNA: TGTGCCAGTAGTCCCACGCCAGGGGAGTTCACTGAAGCTTTCTTT.

The rearrangement uses TRBV6-2 or TRBV6-3 and TRBJ2-7, with D uncertain. V lost 4 bases and J lost 0, with 10 bases in between. CDR1 is MNHEY and CDR2 is SVGEGT in the germline V gene. There are 14 residues in the CDR3. Written as DNA, the CDR3 is TGTGCCAGCAGTTCACGGATCCCCTCCTACGAGCAGTACTTC. Translation: CASSSRIPSYEQYF.

The chain combines TRBV3-1 (or the pseudogene TRBV3-2) with TRBJ2-1; D not certain. CDR1 is LGHDT and CDR2 is YNNKEL in the germline V gene (reference sequence). V was clipped by 6 bases and J by 8 bases, with 11 bases between them. This CDR3 region has 12 residues. This CDR3 is CASSIRTDEQFF. The DNA of the CDR3 is TGTGCCAGCAGTATCCGGACCGATGAGCAGTTCTTC.

The chain employs TRBV4-1 and TRBJ1-1, with D uncertain. The CDR3 has 15 amino acids. The V end was cut by 4 bases, the J end by 5 bases, with 17 bases between. The germline V gene encodes CDR1 MGHRA and CDR2 YSYEKL. The CDR3 region has the DNA TGCGCCAGCAGCCCCATCGGGAGCATAAGGACTGAAGCTTTCTTT. It specifies CASSPIGSIRTEAFF.

The CDR3 region has the DNA TGTGCCAGCAGTGAAGACCTGGGACATCCTAATGAAAAACTGTTTTTT. Its protein product is CASSEDLGHPNEKLFF. V gene TRBV2 combines with J gene TRBJ1-4; D may be TRBD1 (6 bases). The CDR3 length is 16 residues. Trimming took 1 base from V and 3 from J, leaving 12 bases between them. Germline V lookup: CDR1 SNHLY, CDR2 FYNNEI.

This rearrangement joins TRBV5-1 to TRBJ1-1; D is unresolved. Germline V lookup: CDR1 SGHRS, CDR2 YFSETQ. The V gene lost 2 bases and the J gene lost 0 bases, with 11 bases spanning the gap. The CDR3 length is 15 residues. This CDR3 reads CASSLVGQLNTEAFF. CDR3 bases: TGCGCCAGCAGCTTAGTGGGTCAATTGAACACTGAAGCTTTCTTT.

V and J are TRBV19 and TRBJ1-5; no clear D gene. Per germline, CDR1 LNHDA and CDR2 SQIVND (reference sequence). The CDR3 spans 19 residues. V gave up 4 bases and J gave up 7 bases, with 29 bases separating them. The chain's CDR3 is CASSNHPFVGHLVWQPQHF. In nucleotides, the CDR3 is TGTGCCAGTAGTAACCACCCGTTTGTAGGGCATTTAGTTTGGCAGCCCCAGCATTTT.

This rearrangement joins TRBV6-2 or TRBV6-3 to TRBJ1-2; maybe TRBD1 (5 bases). The germline V gene encodes CDR1 MNHEY and CDR2 SVGEGT. This CDR3 has 17 residues. With 1 base removed from V and 8 bases from J, the gap between germline ends came to 23 bases. The CDR3 spells CASSYFLGLKYGQGYTF. In nucleotides, the CDR3 is TGTGCCAGCAGTTACTTCTTGGGACTCAAATACGGGCAGGGCTACACCTTC.

The rearrangement uses TRBV7-9 and TRBJ2-3; 9 bases are a match to TRBD2. Germline loops: CDR1 SEHNR, CDR2 FQNEAQ (reference sequence). V lost 2 bases, J lost 4 bases, and 10 bases stayed unmatched. The CDR3 has 17 residues. The CDR3 loop is CASSLNVAGGPSDTQYF. In DNA, the CDR3 is TGTGCCAGCAGCTTAAATGTTGCGGGAGGGCCGTCAGATACGCAGTATTTT.

The chain links TRBV10-3 to TRBJ2-3; D might be TRBD2 (5 bases). CDR3 length equals 16 residues. The V and J ends lost 2 bases and 2 bases respectively, with 14 bases between them. Germline CDR1 ENHRY, CDR2 SYGVKD. This CDR3 is CAISETDSPNTDTQYF. The CDR3 DNA reads as TGTGCCATCAGTGAGACGGACTCACCGAACACAGATACGCAGTATTTT.

With respect to this clone: This sample includes further DNA sequences coding for the same CDR3. The rearrangement links TRBV7-2 to TRBJ1-5, with D perhaps TRBD1 (6 bases). V was clipped by 4 bases and J by 4 bases, with 8 bases between them. The CDR3 loop spans 13 amino acids. Germline lookup yields CDR1 SGHTA and CDR2 FQGNSA. CDR3 sequence reads: CASSSDRNQPQHF. The CDR3 nucleotides read TGTGCCAGCAGCTCCGACAGGAATCAGCCCCAGCATTTT. Full variable domain (remainder filled in from reference TRBV7-2 and TRBJ1-5): GAGVSQSPSNKVTEKGKDVELRCDPISGHTALYWYRQSLGQGLEFLIYFQGNSAPDKSGLPSDRFSAERTGGSVSTLTIQRTQQEDSAVYLCASSSDRNQPQHFGDGTRLSIL.

This chain links TRBV4-3 with TRBJ2-7; perhaps TRBD1 as D (7 bases). Germline V gene lookup returns CDR1 LGHNA and CDR2 YSLEER. V shed 3 bases and J shed 1 base, with 13 bases lying between them. The CDR3 contains 15 residues. The DNA of the CDR3 is TGCGCCAGCAGCCACCAATCAGGGGGGTCCTACGAGCAGTACTTC. This codes for CASSHQSGGSYEQYF.

This clone was observed a single time. The genes are TRBV19 and TRBJ2-3; D call uncertain. Trimming took off 3 bases at V and 2 bases at J, with 9 bases between the two ends. The germline V gene encodes CDR1 LNHDA and CDR2 SQIVND (reference sequence). The CDR3 is 14 amino acids. CDR3 bases: TGTGCCAGTAGTATTCAACGGTACACAGATACGCAGTATTTT. Protein: CASSIQRYTDTQYF.

This rearrangement joins TRBV3-1 (or the pseudogene TRBV3-2) to TRBJ1-1, with no clear D. Trimming shortened V by 1 base and J by 0 bases, and 9 bases separated the two germline ends. The CDR3 totals 15 residues. Germline values: CDR1 LGHDT, CDR2 YNNKEL (reference sequence). The CDR3 region is CASSQGLTVNTEAFF. The CDR3 nucleotides are TGTGCCAGCAGCCAAGGGTTGACGGTGAACACTGAAGCTTTCTTT.

The J gene is TRBJ2-1, the V gene TRBV28; TRBD2 agrees at 9 bases. The CDR3 totals 15 residues. V lost 2 bases to trimming and J lost 8 bases; unmatched junction nucleotides: 7. Germline V gene sequence: CDR1 MDHEN, CDR2 SYDVKM. CDR3: CASSLRSSGVYEQFF. The CDR3 nucleotides are TGTGCCAGCAGTTTAAGGTCTAGCGGGGTATATGAGCAGTTCTTC.

This chain links TRBV2 with TRBJ2-3; the D call may be TRBD1 or TRBD2 (6 bases each). Trimming removed 2 bases at V and 12 bases at J, with 21 bases between. The CDR3 sequence is 15 residues long. Germline loops: CDR1 SNHLY, CDR2 FYNNEI. For the CDR3, the DNA is TGTGCCAGCAGTGAACAGGGGACTTCCGTCAGGTCACAGTATTTT. Its translation is CASSEQGTSVRSQYF.

V usage is TRBV7-8 and J usage is TRBJ2-7, with 9 nucleotides matching TRBD1. V gave up 4 bases and J gave up 3 bases; unmatched junction bases: 7. The CDR3 loop spans 15 amino acids. Germline lookup yields CDR1 SGHVS and CDR2 FQNEAQ. In nucleotides, the CDR3 is TGTGCCAGCAGCTCCCCGGACAGGGGCGTCTACGAGCAGTACTTC. This codes for CASSSPDRGVYEQYF.

The chain recombines TRBV6-5 with TRBJ1-5; unclear D gene. The V gene's germline CDR1 is MNHEY and CDR2 SVGAGI. Trimming removed 6 bases at V and 0 bases at J, with 9 bases between. The length of the CDR3 is 14 residues. The chain's CDR3 is CASSPRLSNQPQHF. CDR3 coding DNA: TGTGCCAGCAGCCCCCGACTTAGCAATCAGCCCCAGCATTTT.

V and J are TRBV4-1 and TRBJ2-7, with D maybe TRBD1 (5 bases). V lost 5 bases, J lost 1 base, and 18 bases lay in between. This CDR3 spans 16 amino acids. CDR1 is MGHRA, CDR2 YSYEKL, per germline. CDR3 nucleotide sequence: TGCGCCAGCAGCGAAGCTTTGATGGACAATTCCTACGAGCAGTACTTC. It encodes CASSEALMDNSYEQYF.

The chain joins TRBV6-4 to TRBJ2-7, with TRBD2 matching 7 bases. Germline V gene sequence: CDR1 MRHNA, CDR2 SNTAGT. The CDR3 has 12 amino acids. The J segment lost 7 bases and the V segment lost 10 bases, leaving 10 bases of the junction unmatched. CDR3 bases: TGTGCCACCCCCCGAGAGGGAGGGGAGCAGTACGTC. It translates to CATPREGGEQYV.